The sequence of this T cell receptor (beta chain) was determined in a study of human T cells and chemical hapten exposure. Whole-study context: TCR yield per sample varied, mainly due to pooled library volumes.

The sample holds many counts of this clonotype. Its antigen is undetermined. TCRdb re-analysed the RACE reads in MiXCR, keeping a single row per CDR3 protein. The sample lists tens of thousands of distinct CDR3 sequences, about 10% occurring once. Germline V gene lookup returns CDR1 SGHKS and CDR2 YYEKEE (reference sequence). The V segment lost 0 bases and the J segment 8 bases; nucleotides outside the gene matches: 9. There are 16 residues in the CDR3. Study-wide results and caveats: DPC sensitization left the count of TCRs above 1 in 1000 unchanged.

The time point denotes: patch test 1, 2 weeks after DPC sensitization. Treatment indicated: therapeutic diphenylcyclopropenone sensitization with weekly scalp DPC. Only after blood had been drawn was each patch test applied. Extraction yielded total RNA from whole blood (unfractionated). This sequence joins TRBV5-5 and TRBJ2-2, with TRBD1 matching over 8 bases. The receptor's source is a woman in her forties or fifties with alopecia areata. Some clones in this sample may be carry-over from other donors' samples. The sample was whole blood, taken in connection with sensitization to the hapten diphenylcyclopropenone (DPC). CDR3 loop: CASSLAPGGQLGELFF. CDR3 coding DNA: TGTGCCAGCAGCTTGGCGCCAGGGGGCCAACTGGGGGAGCTGTTTTTT.